This T cell receptor beta chain appears in the sequencing data of a study of CD8+ T cells in alopecia areata. General study results and limits: An increase in clonality over normal scalp was evident in lesional scalp, especially alopecia totalis/universalis. Sequenced scalp T cells also include alphabeta T cells resident in normal skin.

Isolated RNA was reverse transcribed into cDNA used as the sequencing template. Using immunoSEQ multiplex PCR, the repertoire was profiled, and TCRdb retains in-frame clones only, with some absent. The table records over 110,000 clones, 51% of them present only once. V lost 4 bases and J lost 7, with 17 bases in between. Germline V gene lookup returns CDR1 SGDLS and CDR2 YYNGEE. The CDR3 is 14 amino acids. Separation by sorting yielded CD4+ and CD8+ T cells from PBMCs. As concerns this clone: Its antigen is unidentified.

The clonotype originates from a human donor with alopecia areata. The J gene is TRBJ1-1, the V gene TRBV9; no firm D call. This material consisted of CD4+ T cells sorted from blood, taken at week 0. CDR3 sequence reads: CASSPPANRHEAFF. As DNA, the CDR3 is TGTGCCAGCAGCCCACCAGCGAACCGGCATGAAGCTTTCTTT.